This T cell receptor beta chain was retrieved from a study of response to subunit inactivated influenza vaccine. This clonotype was picked up many times. Its specificity is not known. Findings of the study overall: There was a suggestion from the authors that each seasonal influenza vaccination recruits few new T cells.

V lost 6 bases and J lost 1, with 13 bases in between. Germline V CDR1 and CDR2: SGHDT, YYEEEE. This CDR3 has 15 amino acids. MiXCR, run by TCRdb on the RT-PCR reads, gives a single entry per CDR3 protein. The table lists about 780,000 distinct CDR3 sequences, 15% to 20% of them singletons. The specimen comprised PBMCs from blood, sampled 4 to 6 days after vaccination. The V and J genes are TRBV5-6 and TRBJ2-2, with no clear D. This clonotype was sampled from a man between 50 and 59 years old who received an inactivated influenza vaccine. The CDR3 DNA is TGTGCCAGCACCCTCTTTCCGTTGAACACCGGGGAGCTGTTTTTT. Protein product: CASTLFPLNTGELFF.